This T cell receptor (beta chain) was sequenced for a study of T-cell memory formation after mild COVID-19. CDR1 is SGHRS and CDR2 is YFSETQ in the germline V gene. This CDR3 has 15 amino acids. Trimming left V 0 bases short and J 3 bases short, with 13 bases between. TCRdb fed the 5' RACE reads into MiXCR, producing one record per CDR3 protein. Among roughly 450,000 distinct CDR3 sequences listed, 15% to 20% were seen once. This receptor was obtained from an adult woman who had mild COVID-19 (a few samples of this study predate the infection). Cell type and time point are not known. V usage is TRBV5-1 and J usage is TRBJ2-7; D is unresolved. Material: PBMCs or a T cell subset sorted from them (not recorded which). DNA for the CDR3: TGCGCCAGCAGCTTGGAGTCATCCCGGAACTACGAGCAGTACTTC. The encoded protein is CASSLESSRNYEQYF.